This TCR beta chain emerged from a study of blood T cell repertoires in COVID-19. In the source study's methods: By means of reference gene primer amplification, nucleated cell counts were estimated. This table comes from immunoSEQ multiplex PCR, and its TCRdb copy is limited to in-frame clones, with some not included. Clonal size and the V and J genes are those of that table, whereas D and trimming came from the DNA. This table holds around 190,000 clones, roughly 85% found once. This clone has more than one count but fewer than ten. Sequences were obtained from peripheral blood. This clonotype was sampled from an elderly woman with acute or convalescent COVID-19.

This CDR3 reads CASRKMVGADSGANVLTF. CDR3 coding DNA: TGTGCCAGCAGGAAGATGGTAGGGGCGGACTCTGGGGCCAACGTCCTGACTTTC. The chain joins TRBV13 to TRBJ2-6; possible D gene TRBD1, 5 bases. The V end was cut by 6 bases, the J end by 0 bases, with 18 bases between. CDR1 PRHDT and CDR2 FYEKMQ come from the germline V gene (reference sequence). CDR3 length equals 18 residues.